Described below is a single TCR beta chain sequence and its context. People who had autoimmune disease history or systemic immunosuppression were excluded. The data were produced by immunoSEQ multiplex PCR, yet TCRdb's version contains in-frame clones alone and is incomplete. The table includes around 64,000 clones, approximately 90% detected once. This sample was taken from a study of OX40 agonist ivuxolimab in advanced cancers. Turning to the study itself: Ivuxolimab, an antibody acting as an agonist of OX40 (CD134), was used to treat patients. Each patient was given ivuxolimab into a vein every 2 weeks, at 0.01 to 10 mg/kg. The dose-escalation group included hepatocellular carcinoma, melanoma, renal cell carcinoma and head and neck cancer.

The specimen was CD4+ or CD8+ T cells sorted from blood, collected in a trial of the OX40 agonist ivuxolimab. The sequence was collected from an adult with an advanced solid tumor such as melanoma, head and neck, liver or kidney cancer.

CDR3 sequence: CASSPGGLAGEQYF. DNA of the CDR3: TGTGCCAGCAGCCCTGGGGGGCTAGCCGGCGAGCAGTACTTC. This sequence joins TRBV11-2 and TRBJ2-7; D tentatively fits TRBD1 or TRBD2 (6 bases each). V lost 5 bases and J lost 6, with 17 bases in between. From germline, CDR1 is SGHAT and CDR2 FQNNGV. The CDR3 has 14 residues.